One TCR beta chain is described in this entry. These data come from a study of blood T cell repertoires in COVID-19. Study summary: Italy, Spain and the United States were the sources of the convalescent and acute COVID-19 samples. Nucleic acid was either cDNA or gDNA, and it came from T cells, B-cell-depleted T cells, or PBMCs.

Original processing methods: Estimation of nucleated cell counts relied on the amplification of reference gene primers. Produced via immunoSEQ multiplex PCR; TCRdb's table is partial and in-frame only. V and J calls and clone size come straight from that table; D and trimming were deduced from the DNA. The sample holds tens of thousands of clones, about 83% seen once. Trimming at V came to 4 bases and at J to 8 bases, leaving 5 bases not matched to a gene. This CDR3 is built from 15 residues. Germline lookup yields CDR1 LNHNV and CDR2 YYDKDF (reference sequence). The TCR sequence derives from a man aged 50-60 years with acute or convalescent COVID-19. V and J are TRBV15 and TRBJ2-1; 13 positions agree with TRBD2. Sample: peripheral blood. The CDR3 loop is CATSKTSGRRHEQFF. CDR3 coding DNA: TGTGCCACCAGCAAGACTAGCGGGAGGCGCCATGAGCAGTTCTTC.